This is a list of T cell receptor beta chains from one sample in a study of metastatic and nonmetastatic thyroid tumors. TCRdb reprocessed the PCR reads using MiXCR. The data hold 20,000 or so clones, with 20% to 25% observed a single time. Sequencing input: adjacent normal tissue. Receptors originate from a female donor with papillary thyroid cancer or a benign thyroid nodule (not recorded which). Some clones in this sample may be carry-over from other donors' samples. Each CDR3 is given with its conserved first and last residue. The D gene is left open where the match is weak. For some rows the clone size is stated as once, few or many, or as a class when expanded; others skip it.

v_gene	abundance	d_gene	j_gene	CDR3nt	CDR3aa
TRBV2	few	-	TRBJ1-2	TGTGCCAGCAGTGGAAGCCTCGGCACGGAGGGTGGCTACACCTTC	CASSGSLGTEGGYTF
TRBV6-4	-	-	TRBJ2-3	TGTGCCAGCAGTGACTCGTCAGGGGGCACAGATACGCAGTATTTT	CASSDSSGGTDTQYF
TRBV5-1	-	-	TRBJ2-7	TGCGCCAGCAGCTTCTCGGGTTACGAGCAGTACTTC	CASSFSGYEQYF
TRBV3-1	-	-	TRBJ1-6	TGTGCCAACAGCCAGGGACGGTTGAGCTCCTATAATTCACCCCTCCGCTTT	CANSQGRLSSYNSPLRF
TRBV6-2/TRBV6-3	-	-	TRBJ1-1	TGTGCCAGCAGTTACTTAGTGTCACTCGAGGCTTTCTTT	CASSYLVSLEAFF
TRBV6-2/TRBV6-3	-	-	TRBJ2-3	TGTGCCAGCAACCCTCGGCTCGGAGGGGATACGCAGTATTTT	CASNPRLGGDTQYF
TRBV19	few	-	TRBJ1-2	TGTGCCAGTAGTAAGATCCCTAACTATGGCTACACCTTC	CASSKIPNYGYTF
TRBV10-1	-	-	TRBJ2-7	TGCGCCAGCAGTGAGAGGGCGGGGCAAGGGAACTACGAGCAGTACTTC	CASSERAGQGNYEQYF
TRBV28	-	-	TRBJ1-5	TGTGCCAGCAGTCGCCCCGGGACGGGTTATCGGACCCAGCATTTT	CASSRPGTGYRTQHF
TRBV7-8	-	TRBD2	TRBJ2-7	TGTGCCAGCAGCTCGGAGCGGGGGACGACCTACGAGCAGTACTTC	CASSSERGTTYEQYF
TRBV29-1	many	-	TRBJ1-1	TGCAGCGTTGTGTTGAGGACGAAAAACACTGAAGCTTTCTTT	CSVVLRTKNTEAFF
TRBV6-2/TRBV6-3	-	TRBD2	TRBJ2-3	TGTGCCAGCACCCTCAGGCTAGCGGGAGATACGCAGTATTTT	CASTLRLAGDTQYF
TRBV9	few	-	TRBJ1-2	TGTGCCAGCAGCCCGGGGACTACGGGGGGTTATGGCTACACCTTC	CASSPGTTGGYGYTF
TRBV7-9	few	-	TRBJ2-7	TGTGCCAGCAGCTACCCGACTGGCAAGCAGTACTTC	CASSYPTGKQYF
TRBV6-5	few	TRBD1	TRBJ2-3	TGTGCCATTCGAGGGGGGACAGGGACACCCGACTCAGATACGCAGTATTTT	CAIRGGTGTPDSDTQYF
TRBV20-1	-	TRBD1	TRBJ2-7	TGCAGTGCTAGGGACAGGGGGCGAAACGAGCAGTACTTC	CSARDRGRNEQYF
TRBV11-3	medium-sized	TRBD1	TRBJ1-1	TGTGCCAGCAGCCCAGGGGGAGGGCTAGCTGAAGCTTTCTTT	CASSPGGGLAEAFF
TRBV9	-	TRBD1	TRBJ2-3	TGTGCCAGCAGCGCCACCACTATCGGGAAAGGGACAGATACTCAGTATTTT	CASSATTIGKGTDTQYF
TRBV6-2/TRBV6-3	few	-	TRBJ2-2	TGTGCCAGCAGTCGGTCCAGCGGAGGGGGCACCGGGGAGCTGTTTTTT	CASSRSSGGGTGELFF
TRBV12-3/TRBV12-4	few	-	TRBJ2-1	TGTGCCAGCAGTTTAGGTTCTCGAGGGGTCAATGAGCAGTTCTTC	CASSLGSRGVNEQFF
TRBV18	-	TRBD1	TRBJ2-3	TGTGCCAGCTCAGAAGGACAGGGGAACACAGATACGCAGTATTTT	CASSEGQGNTDTQYF
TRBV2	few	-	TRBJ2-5	TGTGCCAGCAGTGAAACGAGGAATCCCATGGAGACCCAGTACTTC	CASSETRNPMETQYF
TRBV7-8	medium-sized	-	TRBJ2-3	TGTGCCAGCAGCGGGGACGGTACTAGCACAGATACGCAGTATTTT	CASSGDGTSTDTQYF
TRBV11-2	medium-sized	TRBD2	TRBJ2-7	TGTGCCAGCAGCTTTAGCGGGAGTGCCTACGAGCAGTACTTC	CASSFSGSAYEQYF
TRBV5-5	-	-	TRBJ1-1	TGTGCCAGCAGCTTGGCAGGCGGGTTAGAAGCTTTCTTT	CASSLAGGLEAFF
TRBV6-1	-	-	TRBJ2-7	TGTGCCAGCAGTCTTGGGGTGGGGCAGTACTTT	CASSLGVGQYF
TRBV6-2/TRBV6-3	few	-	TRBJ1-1	TGTGCCAGCAGTACCGACAGTCGGGACACTGAAGCTTTCTTT	CASSTDSRDTEAFF
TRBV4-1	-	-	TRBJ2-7	TGCGCCAGCAGCCAGCAGGGATCCTACGAGCAGTACTTC	CASSQQGSYEQYF
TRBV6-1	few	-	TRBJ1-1	TGTGCCAGCAGTACTGAATACAGGGCGAACACTGAAGCTTTCTTT	CASSTEYRANTEAFF
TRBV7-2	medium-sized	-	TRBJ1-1	TGTGCCAGCAGCTTAGGGCCGATGAACACTGAAGCTTTCTTT	CASSLGPMNTEAFF
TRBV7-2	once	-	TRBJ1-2	TGTGCCAGCAGCTTAACTAGGGGAGCCAACTATGGCTACACCTTC	CASSLTRGANYGYTF
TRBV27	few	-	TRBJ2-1	TGTGCCAGCACTCGAAGGTGGAGGGAGAGCGAGCAGTTCTTC	CASTRRWRESEQFF
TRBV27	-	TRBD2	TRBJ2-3	TGTGCCAGCAGTTCATTAGCGGGAGCTAGCACAGATACGCAGTATTTT	CASSSLAGASTDTQYF
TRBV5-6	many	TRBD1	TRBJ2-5	TGTGCCAGCAGCACGGGACAGAGAGAGACCCAGTACTTC	CASSTGQRETQYF
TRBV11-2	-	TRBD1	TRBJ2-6	TGTGCCAGCAGCCTACAGGGGGCCTCTGGGGCCAACGTCCTGACTTTC	CASSLQGASGANVLTF
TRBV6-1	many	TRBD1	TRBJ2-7	TGTGCCAGCAGTGAAGAAATACAGGGGGCATACGAGCAGTACTTC	CASSEEIQGAYEQYF
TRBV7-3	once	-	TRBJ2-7	TGTGCCAGCAGCTCACGGGGGGCCCACGAGCAGTACTTC	CASSSRGAHEQYF
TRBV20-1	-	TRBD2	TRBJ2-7	TGCAGTGCTAGAGAGTTTTACGGGACTAGCGGGAAAGGGTACGAGCAGTACTTC	CSAREFYGTSGKGYEQYF
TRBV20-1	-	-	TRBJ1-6	TGCAGTGCTAGAGATCGTTGGGACGGCCCCCTCCACTTT	CSARDRWDGPLHF
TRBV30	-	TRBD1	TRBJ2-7	TGTGCCTGGAGGGGGACAGGGAGATCTTACGAGCAGTACTTC	CAWRGTGRSYEQYF
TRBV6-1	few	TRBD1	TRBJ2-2	TGTGCCAGCAGGCAGGGGACAGCGAACACCGGGGAGCTGTTTTTT	CASRQGTANTGELFF
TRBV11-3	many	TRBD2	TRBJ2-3	TGTGCCAGCAGCTCACGGACTAGCGGGCAGCCAGATACGCAGTATTTT	CASSSRTSGQPDTQYF
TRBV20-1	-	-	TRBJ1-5	TGCAGTGCTATTCCGGCCAAGTATAGCAATCAGCCCCAGCATTTT	CSAIPAKYSNQPQHF
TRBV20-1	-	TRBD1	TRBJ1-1	TGCAGTGCTGCCGACAGGGTTAACACTGAAGCTTTCTTT	CSAADRVNTEAFF
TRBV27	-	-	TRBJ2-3	TGTGCCAGCAGTTTAAAGGACGGCACAGATACGCAGTATTTT	CASSLKDGTDTQYF
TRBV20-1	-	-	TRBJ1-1	TGCAGTGCTAGAGATCCCACCCCGGGAACTGAAGCTTTCTTT	CSARDPTPGTEAFF
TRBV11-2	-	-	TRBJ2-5	TGTGCCAGCAGCTTTGATGCAGAGACCCAGTACTTC	CASSFDAETQYF
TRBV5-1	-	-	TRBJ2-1	TGCGCCAGCAGCCCCAGTAGCTCCTACAATGAGCAGTTCTTC	CASSPSSSYNEQFF
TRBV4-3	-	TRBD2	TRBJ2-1	TGCGCCAGCAGCCAAGATGGGACTAGCGGCAATGAGCAGTTCTTC	CASSQDGTSGNEQFF
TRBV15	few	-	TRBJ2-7	TGTGCCACCAGCAGACTTAAAACACAGGGTTACGAGCAGTACTTC	CATSRLKTQGYEQYF
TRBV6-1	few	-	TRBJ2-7	TGTGCCAGCAGTTTAGTGGCTGGCGACGAGCAGTACTTC	CASSLVAGDEQYF